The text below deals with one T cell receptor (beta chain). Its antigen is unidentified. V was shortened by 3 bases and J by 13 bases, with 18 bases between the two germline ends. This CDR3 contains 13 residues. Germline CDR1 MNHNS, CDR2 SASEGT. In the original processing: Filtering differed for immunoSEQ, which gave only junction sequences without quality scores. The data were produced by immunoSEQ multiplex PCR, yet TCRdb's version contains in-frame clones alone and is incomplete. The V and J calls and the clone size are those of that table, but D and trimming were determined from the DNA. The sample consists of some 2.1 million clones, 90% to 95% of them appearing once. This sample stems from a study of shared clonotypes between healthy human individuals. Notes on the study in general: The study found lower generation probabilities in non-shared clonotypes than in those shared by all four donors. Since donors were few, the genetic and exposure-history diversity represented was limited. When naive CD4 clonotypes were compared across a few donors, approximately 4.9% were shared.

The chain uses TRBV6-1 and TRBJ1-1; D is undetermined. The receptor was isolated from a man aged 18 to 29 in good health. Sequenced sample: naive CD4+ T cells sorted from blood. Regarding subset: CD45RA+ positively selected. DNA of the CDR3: TGTGCCAGCAGTGATGCGGACGTCCTCCCGGGTTTCTTT. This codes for CASSDADVLPGFF.